These T cell receptor beta chains were read from a single sample in a study of molecular identifiers for immune sequencing clone quantification. TCRdb re-analysed the PCR reads in MiXCR, keeping a single row per CDR3 protein. This table holds fewer than 70,000 distinct CDR3 sequences, around 18% found once. Sequenced: naive CD8+ T cells from blood, with Jurkat cell RNA spiked in. These receptors came from a human donor in good health. Some libraries in this study had Jurkat cell RNA spiked in. CDR3s include the opening cysteine and the closing phenylalanine or tryptophan. A D gene is named only where the DNA matches it firmly. Clone size is stated in some rows and not others, as once, few, many or a class when expanded.

V	J	size	D	DNA	CDR3
TRBV19	TRBJ1-1	few	TRBD1	TGTGCCAGTATTTCCGACAGGGAGGCCACTGAAGCTTTCTTT	CASISDREATEAFF
TRBV6-2/TRBV6-3	TRBJ1-4	many	NA	TGTGCCAGCAGTTACTCGAGCCTGTTATTGCTTTTT	CASSYSSLLLLF
TRBV3-1	TRBJ1-6	many	NA	TGTGCCAGCAGCGAGACGGGAAATTCACCCCTCCACTTT	CASSETGNSPLHF
TRBV5-4	TRBJ2-3	many	NA	TGTGCCAGCGAAAGAGAAGCAGATACGCAGTATTTT	CASEREADTQYF
TRBV19	TRBJ1-3	NA	NA	TGTGCCAGTATAAAGAGCTCTGGAAACACCATATATTTT	CASIKSSGNTIYF
TRBV10-2	TRBJ2-7	many	NA	TGCGCCAGCAGATCGGGGGCCGGGGTGCTCGAGCAGTACTTC	CASRSGAGVLEQYF
TRBV10-2	TRBJ2-7	many	TRBD2	TGCGCCAGCAGTACCCCCGGGAGGGCCTTAGCTAATGAGCAGTACTTC	CASSTPGRALANEQYF
TRBV30	TRBJ2-2	many	TRBD2	TGTGCCTGGAGCGCCCAAGGTCGGAGCGGGAGGGCCCGTACCGGGGAGCTGTTTTTT	CAWSAQGRSGRARTGELFF
TRBV7-9	TRBJ2-7	many	TRBD1	TGTGCCAGCAGCCCAGGACAGGGCGACGAGCAGTACTTC	CASSPGQGDEQYF
TRBV7-2	TRBJ2-7	few	NA	TGTGCCAGCAGCTTATTATACGAGCAGTACTTC	CASSLLYEQYF
TRBV12-3/TRBV12-4	TRBJ1-5	NA	NA	TGTGCCAGCACTCATAGTGCGGGGAATCAGCCCCAGCATTTT	CASTHSAGNQPQHF
TRBV7-9	TRBJ2-2	many	NA	TGTGCCAGCAGCTTATCAGAGGGAACAAATCACGCCGGGGAGCTGTTTTTT	CASSLSEGTNHAGELFF
TRBV28	TRBJ2-3	many	TRBD2	TGTGCCAGCAGCCTTTCAGCGGGGTGGGGCACAGATACGCAGTATTTT	CASSLSAGWGTDTQYF
TRBV7-2	TRBJ1-1	NA	NA	TGTGCCAGCAGCTATGCAGGGTCCCCGCGGGCTCTCTTT	CASSYAGSPRALF
TRBV13	TRBJ2-7	many	TRBD2	TGTGCCAGCAGCCCAGCGGGATCCTACGAGCAGTACTTC	CASSPAGSYEQYF
TRBV2	TRBJ2-7	few	TRBD1	TGTGCCAGCCAGGGACAGTCCTACGAGCAGTACTTC	CASQGQSYEQYF
TRBV20-1	TRBJ1-1	many	NA	TGCAGTGCTAGAGATTATGGGGTCAAGGACACTGAAGCTTTCTTT	CSARDYGVKDTEAFF
TRBV20-1	TRBJ2-4	many	TRBD2	TGCAGTGCTAGAGTCACTAGCGGGAGCCCCATTCAGTACTTC	CSARVTSGSPIQYF
TRBV4-3	TRBJ2-5	many	NA	TGCGCCAGCAGCCAAGAGTCGGATTACCAAGAGACCCAGTACTTC	CASSQESDYQETQYF
TRBV7-6	TRBJ2-3	many	NA	TGTGCCAGCAGACACACCAGCGCCAGCACAGATACGCAGTATTTT	CASRHTSASTDTQYF
TRBV7-9	TRBJ2-3	few	TRBD2	TGTGCCAGCAGCTTCCAAGCGGGAGGCACAGATACGCAGTATTTT	CASSFQAGGTDTQYF
TRBV28	TRBJ2-5	NA	TRBD2	TGTGCCAGCAGTTTAAGCCAGGTAGCGGGAGAATTAGAGACCCAGTACTTC	CASSLSQVAGELETQYF
TRBV20-1	TRBJ2-3	NA	TRBD2	TGCAGTGCTCTTCTGATACTGGCTAGGACTAGCGGGAGTGGGTTGAAGCGAGATCCGCAGTATTTT	CSALLILARTSGSGLKRDPQYF
TRBV4-1	TRBJ1-6	many	TRBD1	TGCGCCAGCAGCCGAGCCGGGACAGCAAATAATTCACCCCTCCACTTT	CASSRAGTANNSPLHF
TRBV25-1	TRBJ1-6	few	NA	TGTGCCAGCAGTGTCGGCGGCCTTCTTTCACCCCTCCACTTT	CASSVGGLLSPLHF
TRBV5-4	TRBJ2-5	few	TRBD2	TGTGCCAGCAGCTTGGGTCCCCGGACGGGAGGGAGGGCCGAAGAGACCCAGTACTTC	CASSLGPRTGGRAEETQYF
TRBV5-1	TRBJ1-1	many	NA	TGCGCCAGCAGCTTGATGGGTGGTACTGAAGCTTTCTTT	CASSLMGGTEAFF
TRBV5-1	TRBJ2-5	many	NA	TGCGCCAGCAGCTTGGCCTCCGAGACCCAGTACTTC	CASSLASETQYF
TRBV30	TRBJ1-2	many	TRBD1	TGTGCCTGGAGTGAGACAGGGCTCTATGGCTACACCTTC	CAWSETGLYGYTF
TRBV13	TRBJ2-3	many	TRBD2	TGTGCCAGCAGCTACCGACTAGCGGGAGAGACAGATACGCAGTATTTT	CASSYRLAGETDTQYF
TRBV30	TRBJ2-3	many	TRBD2	TGTGCCTGGACTAGCGGGATTTCTGGGAATACGCAGTATTTT	CAWTSGISGNTQYF
TRBV9	TRBJ1-2	many	TRBD1	TGTGCCAGCAGCGTAGGGGCAGGGGGCTCGCTGAACTATGGCTACACCTTC	CASSVGAGGSLNYGYTF
TRBV20-1	TRBJ2-5	few	TRBD1	TGCAGTGCTTCACAGGGGTTCCCGGAGACCCAGTACTTC	CSASQGFPETQYF
TRBV27	TRBJ2-1	many	NA	TGTGCCAGCATTGATCTTTCTACGGGTGAGCAGTTCTTC	CASIDLSTGEQFF
TRBV6-5	TRBJ2-7	many	NA	TGTGCCAGCAGTTACTCACTGGCCGGCTACGAGCAGTACTTC	CASSYSLAGYEQYF
TRBV28	TRBJ2-7	NA	TRBD2	TGCGCCGGCAGTTCCCGACTAGCGGGAGTGTCCTACGAGCAGTACTTC	CAGSSRLAGVSYEQYF
TRBV19	TRBJ2-1	few	NA	TGTGCCAGTATTGGGAACTTGAGGGATGAGCAGTTCTTC	CASIGNLRDEQFF
TRBV6-1	TRBJ1-1	many	NA	TGTGCCAGCAGTGAATCATGGGGGAACACTGAAGCTTTCTTT	CASSESWGNTEAFF
TRBV7-9	TRBJ1-1	many	TRBD1	TGTGCCAGCAGCCAAGACAGGGTCCTTGAAGCTTTCTTT	CASSQDRVLEAFF
TRBV5-1	TRBJ2-5	NA	TRBD2	TGCGCCAGCAGCCCCGGAATAGCGGGAGAAGAGACCCAGTACTTC	CASSPGIAGEETQYF
TRBV9	TRBJ2-3	many	TRBD1	TGTGCCAGCAGCCCGACAGGGTGGCCAGATACGCAGTATTTT	CASSPTGWPDTQYF
TRBV5-1	TRBJ2-7	many	TRBD2	TGCGCCAGCAGCCCGAACCCGGGACTAGCAAGACACGAGCAGTACTTC	CASSPNPGLARHEQYF
TRBV20-1	TRBJ2-7	many	TRBD2	TGCAGTGCCGGGACTACATACGAGCAGTACTTC	CSAGTTYEQYF
TRBV4-3	TRBJ2-1	many	TRBD2	TGCGCCAGCAGCCACGGACTAGCCGAATACAATGAGCAGTTCTTC	CASSHGLAEYNEQFF
TRBV2	TRBJ1-2	few	NA	TGTGCCAGCAGGGAGGGGGGGGACTATGGCTACACCTTC	CASREGGDYGYTF
TRBV3-1	TRBJ2-5	many	NA	TGTGCCAGCAGCCAAGATGCGACCCAGTACTTC	CASSQDATQYF
TRBV11-3	TRBJ2-7	NA	NA	TGTGCCAGCAGCTTACCATTTTCCTACGAGCAGTACTTC	CASSLPFSYEQYF
TRBV7-3	TRBJ1-1	many	NA	TGTGCCAGCAGCTTAGACAGGAACACTGAAGCTTTCTTT	CASSLDRNTEAFF
TRBV19	TRBJ2-7	many	NA	TGTGCCAGTAGTATAAAGGGGCCCTACGAGCAGTACTTC	CASSIKGPYEQYF
TRBV14	TRBJ2-1	NA	TRBD2	TGTGCCAGCAGCCAAATGGGGGGGAACATTAATGAGCAGTTCTTC	CASSQMGGNINEQFF
TRBV7-9	TRBJ2-2	many	NA	TGTGCCAGCAGCTTACCATGGTCCCCCGGGGAGCTGTTTTTT	CASSLPWSPGELFF
TRBV5-4	TRBJ2-7	few	NA	TGTGCCAGCAGCTTGGACCACTACGAGCAGTACTTC	CASSLDHYEQYF
TRBV29-1	TRBJ1-1	NA	NA	TGCAGCAGTCTCGGGGGAGGGAACACTGAAGCTTTCTTT	CSSLGGGNTEAFF
TRBV15	TRBJ2-2	NA	TRBD2	TGTGCCACCAGCAGAGATCGGCTTCTAGCGGGTATAGGGGAGCTGTTTTTT	CATSRDRLLAGIGELFF
TRBV7-8	TRBJ2-7	many	NA	TGTGCCAGCAGCTTAGCCCGGAGGGGGCCCTCCCCCGAGCAGTACTTC	CASSLARRGPSPEQYF
TRBV30	TRBJ2-1	many	NA	TGTGCCTGGAGCCCCCCGACTCCATACAACTACAATGAGCAGTTCTTC	CAWSPPTPYNYNEQFF
TRBV27	TRBJ2-7	NA	NA	TGTGCCAGCAGTAAAACGCCCCACGAGCAGTACTTC	CASSKTPHEQYF
TRBV7-2	TRBJ2-3	once	NA	TGTGCCAGCAGCCGGGCTCGGGAGACGGGGAGCACAGAGACGCAGTATTTT	CASSRARETGSTETQYF
TRBV7-2	TRBJ2-3	many	NA	TGTGCCAGCAGCACCTGGCCGGCAGATACGCAGTATTTT	CASSTWPADTQYF